This TCR beta chain was sequenced in a study of T-cell reconstitution after alpha-beta-depleted transplantation in children. Unique molecular identifiers tagged the TCRbeta library. A single record per CDR3 protein comes from TCRdb applying MiXCR to the PCR reads. The table includes 200,000 to 250,000 distinct CDR3 sequences, around 25% detected once. On this clonotype itself: Its target is unknown.

The CDR3 runs 13 residues. Germline V gives CDR1 SGHRS, CDR2 YFSETQ. V shed 4 bases and J shed 3 bases, with 11 bases lying between them. General observations from the study: By one year post-transplant, T-cell counts and diversity largely arose from T cells that were newly produced. Surviving recipient T cells and intrathymic progenitors accounted for some patients' high TCRbeta diversity at day 60.

The chain carries TRBV5-1 and TRBJ2-7; D gene unclear. This sample comprised PBMCs, mostly from graft donor cells, obtained 360 days after TCRalphabeta/CD19-depleted stem cell transplant. This sequence was found in a female patient under 10 years old who had a stem cell transplant for congenital amegakaryocytic thrombocytopenia, so the T cells may come from the graft donor. The CDR3 DNA sequence: TGCGCCAGCAGCAAGGGTGGTGGCTACGAGCAGTACTTC. It is translated as CASSKGGGYEQYF.